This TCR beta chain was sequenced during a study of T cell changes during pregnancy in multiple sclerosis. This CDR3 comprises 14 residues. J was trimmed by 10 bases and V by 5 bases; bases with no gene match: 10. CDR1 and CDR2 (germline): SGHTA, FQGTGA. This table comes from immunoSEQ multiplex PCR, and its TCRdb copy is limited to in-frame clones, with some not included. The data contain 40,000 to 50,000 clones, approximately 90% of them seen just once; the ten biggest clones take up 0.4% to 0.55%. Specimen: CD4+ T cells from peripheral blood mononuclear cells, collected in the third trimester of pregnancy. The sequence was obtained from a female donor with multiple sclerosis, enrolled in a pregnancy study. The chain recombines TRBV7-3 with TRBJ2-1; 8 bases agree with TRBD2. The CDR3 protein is CASSLGGTSLEQFF. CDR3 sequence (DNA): TGTGCCAGCAGCCTCGGGGGGACTAGTCTCGAGCAGTTCTTC.